The next 4 T cell receptor beta chains were all read from a single sample in a study of beta chain features in type 1 diabetes. Sequencing targeted expressed TCRB transcripts, as all isolated RNA had been reverse transcribed. Libraries were prepared by immunoSEQ multiplex PCR; TCRdb keeps only in-frame clonotypes and omits some of them. Of around 340,000 clones detected, about 18% appear once; the ten largest clones hold roughly 0.045%. The sequenced sample was naive CD4+ T cells from blood. The source is a young woman in good health.

The chain has TRBV9 and TRBJ2-3, with no clear D. With 2 bases removed from V and 0 bases from J, the gap between germline ends came to 10 bases. CDR3 length: 15 residues. Germline CDR1 SGDLS, CDR2 YYNGEE. Here the CDR3 reads CASSVAAVSTDTQYF. CDR3 coding DNA: TGTGCCAGCAGCGTTGCGGCGGTTAGCACAGATACGCAGTATTTT.

The J gene is TRBJ1-3, the V gene TRBV9, with D maybe TRBD1 (6 bases). CDR1 and CDR2 (germline): SGDLS, YYNGEE. The CDR3 is 15 residues long. V was shortened by 3 bases and J by 4 bases, with 14 bases between the two germline ends. The CDR3 bases are TGTGCCAGCAGCGGTGGGGGGGCCTTGGGAAACACCATATATTTT. Encoded protein: CASSGGGALGNTIYF.

This clone has more than one count but fewer than ten. The chain couples TRBV19 to TRBJ1-5, with no clear D. The CDR3 totals 13 residues. Trimming took off 8 bases at V and 3 bases at J, with 11 bases between the two ends. CDR1 is LNHDA, CDR2 SQIVND, per germline (reference sequence). The CDR3 region has the DNA TGTGCCAGTGGCGGGGTTGCCAATCAGCCCCAGCATTTT. This codes for CASGGVANQPQHF.

This clone was counted a few times. Distinct nucleotide sequences in the sample also encode this CDR3. This chain joins TRBV30 and TRBJ1-5; tentative D call: TRBD1 (6 bases). The germline gives CDR1 GTSNPN, CDR2 SVGIG (reference sequence). Trimming removed 0 bases at V and 6 bases at J, with 6 bases between. The CDR3 consists of 12 residues. This CDR3 reads CAWSVGGQPQHF. The CDR3 DNA reads TGTGCCTGGAGTGTAGGGGGTCAGCCCCAGCATTTT.